This T cell receptor beta chain was recovered during a study of blood T cell repertoires in COVID-19 (dated by TCRdb to about 2020). With regard to the full study: Collaborator samples came from the United States, Italy and Spain and covered acute and convalescent phases of COVID-19. The material from the prospective study consisted of cDNA or gDNA derived from T cells, B-cell-depleted T cells, or PBMCs. The dataset comprised deeply sampled blood TCRbeta repertoires from subjects exposed to, actively infected with, or recovered from COVID-19. The repertoires were released in a freely available public database intended as a resource for research on the immune response to SARS-CoV-2. The samples were drawn from two sources: the first 160 participants of the ongoing ImmuneRACE study, and 1,200 or so subjects contributed by 6 global collaborators. A de-identified subject ID, COVID-19 status, age in years and sex were almost always included in the sample metadata. Where available, HLA class I and class II types were taken from metadata supplied by the sample provider and were not determined by assay-based typing.

TCRbeta CDR3 regions were amplified from genomic DNA using the immunoSEQ Assay, a bias-controlled multiplex PCR. The authors processed their data as follows. The number of nucleated cells in each sample was estimated by amplification of reference gene primers within the assay. Sequence reads were collapsed and filtered to measure the absolute abundance of every unique TCRbeta CDR3 rearrangement. Productive Simpson clonality was computed per sample as the square root of Simpson's diversity index over productive rearrangements. TCRdb mirrors the immuneACCESS table, restricted to in-frame sequences. Some clones are absent from its copies; in checked studies, under half trace to an unresolved V gene, and the reason for the others is unknown. V and J calls and clone size are given by that table; D and trimming were obtained from the DNA. In this sample the table shows about 670,000 clones, about 87% of which occur a single time. The biggest ten clones account for roughly 0.25% of the sample.

Taken from cysteine to phenylalanine, the CDR3 has 15 residues. The kept DNA is CDR3 alone, 45 bases in frame from the first base. V loses 0 bases at its end and J loses 8 bases; junction bases beyond the gene matches: 7. The germline V gene sets CDR1 to SGHVS and CDR2 to FQNEAQ. On the study overall, not on this receptor specifically: How much clinical and demographic metadata was included differed by source and by participant, and the metadata was provided uncurated.

Collaborating institutions collected whole blood in K2EDTA tubes following their own protocols. Collaborator samples were shipped for TCRbeta analysis as frozen whole blood, isolated PBMCs, or DNA extracted from either sample type. About this clone itself: This clone's antigen is unknown. Per-nucleotide qualities are absent, and no much larger clonotype sits a single base away.

The clonotype originates from a woman aged 18-29 years with acute or convalescent COVID-19. Material for sequencing was peripheral blood. This chain joins TRBV7-8 to TRBJ2-1; 7 of the junction bases match TRBD2. The nucleotides read TGTGCCAGCAGCTTAGCGGGGACGGGGGGAGATGAGCAGTTCTTC. Its protein reads: CASSLAGTGGDEQFF.